This T cell receptor (beta chain) was recorded in a study of blood T cell repertoires in COVID-19. Germline assignment: CDR1 SEHNR and CDR2 FQNEAQ (reference sequence). V shed 5 bases and J 3 bases; nucleotides not matched to a gene: 5. The CDR3 is 15 residues long. The assay was immunoSEQ multiplex PCR, and TCRdb's table has in-frame clones only and misses some. The sample yields approximately 89,000 clones, about 83% seen once. Followed longitudinally, the Seattle patients had been enrolled during active infection. Sequencing used peripheral blood. The V gene is TRBV7-9, the J gene TRBJ2-5; the match to TRBD2 covers 11 bases. The receptor's source is a man between 65 and 85 years old with COVID-19, enrolled during active disease. The CDR3 sequence is CASSAGTSGEETQYF. The DNA of the CDR3 is TGTGCCAGCAGCGCAGGGACTAGCGGTGAAGAGACCCAGTACTTC.